These T cell receptor beta chains were read from a single sample in a study of T cells in localized non-small cell lung cancer. Measured with immunoSEQ multiplex PCR; TCRdb has only the in-frame clones, and not every one. The repertoire includes tens of thousands of clones, 85% to 95% of them detected once, and more than 5.5% sits in the top ten. Source: peripheral blood, taken before any cancer treatment. These receptors were collected from a female donor at least 60 years old with stage I lung adenocarcinoma. CDR3s include the opening cysteine and the closing phenylalanine or tryptophan. A D gene is named only where the DNA matches it firmly. Some rows have no size entry. The others give once, few or many, or a class for an expanded clone.

v_call: TRBV10-3; j_call: TRBJ2-1; clone_size: NA; d_call: TRBD2; cdr3_aa: CAISDFTSGGAGNEQFF; cdr3_nt: TGTGCCATCAGTGATTTTACTAGCGGGGGGGCAGGCAATGAGCAGTTCTTC
v_call: TRBV7-3; j_call: TRBJ1-1; clone_size: NA; d_call: NA; cdr3_aa: CASSYTENTEAFF; cdr3_nt: TGTGCCAGCAGCTACACAGAGAACACTGAAGCTTTCTTT
v_call: TRBV5-1; j_call: TRBJ1-2; clone_size: NA; d_call: NA; cdr3_aa: CASSLSGETYGYTF; cdr3_nt: TGCGCCAGCAGCTTGTCAGGGGAGACCTATGGCTACACCTTC
v_call: TRBV6-5; j_call: TRBJ1-2; clone_size: NA; d_call: NA; cdr3_aa: CASRDSGDNYGYTF; cdr3_nt: TGTGCCAGCAGGGATTCCGGGGACAACTATGGCTACACCTTC
v_call: TRBV7-9; j_call: TRBJ1-5; clone_size: NA; d_call: NA; cdr3_aa: CASSRLEGLQPQHF; cdr3_nt: TGTGCCAGCAGCCGCCTGGAAGGGCTTCAGCCCCAGCATTTT
v_call: TRBV11-2; j_call: TRBJ2-3; clone_size: NA; d_call: NA; cdr3_aa: CASRRPASTDTQYF; cdr3_nt: TGTGCCAGCAGAAGGCCAGCTAGCACAGATACGCAGTATTTT
v_call: TRBV5-6; j_call: TRBJ1-2; clone_size: once; d_call: NA; cdr3_aa: CASSSQGSSGYTF; cdr3_nt: TGTGCCAGCAGCTCACAGGGTTCGTCTGGCTACACCTTC
v_call: TRBV19; j_call: TRBJ1-5; clone_size: NA; d_call: NA; cdr3_aa: CASNSVGGGYSNQPQHF; cdr3_nt: TGTGCCAGTAACTCGGTGGGGGGGGGCTATAGCAATCAGCCCCAGCATTTT
v_call: TRBV14; j_call: TRBJ2-1; clone_size: NA; d_call: NA; cdr3_aa: CASSQLWVASSYNEQFF; cdr3_nt: TGTGCCAGCAGCCAACTTTGGGTCGCCAGCTCCTACAATGAGCAGTTCTTC
v_call: TRBV2; j_call: TRBJ2-3; clone_size: NA; d_call: NA; cdr3_aa: CARSTSPTDTQYF; cdr3_nt: TGTGCCAGATCTACTTCCCCCACAGATACGCAGTATTTT
v_call: TRBV18; j_call: TRBJ1-1; clone_size: NA; d_call: NA; cdr3_aa: CASSPLQMQASNTEAFF; cdr3_nt: TGTGCCAGCTCACCTCTTCAGATGCAGGCCTCGAACACTGAAGCTTTCTTT
v_call: TRBV11-3; j_call: TRBJ2-5; clone_size: NA; d_call: TRBD2; cdr3_aa: CASSRGGDQETQYF; cdr3_nt: TGTGCCAGCAGCCGTGGGGGGGACCAAGAGACCCAGTACTTC
v_call: TRBV5-1; j_call: TRBJ1-1; clone_size: NA; d_call: NA; cdr3_aa: CASSPSGPDNTEAFF; cdr3_nt: TGCGCCAGCAGCCCCTCTGGACCCGATAACACTGAAGCTTTCTTT
v_call: TRBV2; j_call: TRBJ2-2; clone_size: NA; d_call: NA; cdr3_aa: CASSEAMAGELFF; cdr3_nt: TGTGCCAGCAGTGAAGCGATGGCCGGGGAGCTGTTTTTT
v_call: TRBV5-4; j_call: TRBJ1-1; clone_size: NA; d_call: NA; cdr3_aa: CASSSSGSLVGGTEAFF; cdr3_nt: TGTGCCAGCAGCTCGTCAGGGAGCTTGGTGGGCGGCACTGAAGCTTTCTTT
v_call: TRBV6-1; j_call: TRBJ1-3; clone_size: NA; d_call: TRBD1; cdr3_aa: CASSGQIVGNTIYF; cdr3_nt: TGTGCCAGCTCGGGACAGATAGTTGGAAACACCATATATTTT
v_call: TRBV19; j_call: TRBJ1-1; clone_size: NA; d_call: NA; cdr3_aa: CASRLNTEAFF; cdr3_nt: TGTGCCAGTAGGTTGAACACTGAAGCTTTCTTT
v_call: TRBV13; j_call: TRBJ2-2; clone_size: once; d_call: NA; cdr3_aa: CASSPTSGGELFF; cdr3_nt: TGTGCCAGCAGCCCGACGTCGGGCGGGGAGCTGTTTTTT
v_call: TRBV5-5; j_call: TRBJ1-6; clone_size: NA; d_call: NA; cdr3_aa: CASSSSGQVEIRSLHF; cdr3_nt: TGTGCCAGCAGCTCCTCGGGGCAGGTCGAAATTCGGTCCCTCCACTTT
v_call: TRBV5-1; j_call: TRBJ2-5; clone_size: NA; d_call: NA; cdr3_aa: CASSLEGRRAQETQYF; cdr3_nt: TGCGCCAGCAGCTTGGAGGGCAGGCGTGCTCAAGAGACCCAGTACTTC
v_call: TRBV18; j_call: TRBJ1-2; clone_size: NA; d_call: NA; cdr3_aa: CASSRRGETNYGYTF; cdr3_nt: TGTGCCAGCTCACGACGGGGGGAGACTAACTATGGCTACACCTTC
v_call: TRBV13; j_call: TRBJ1-1; clone_size: NA; d_call: NA; cdr3_aa: CASRMNTEAFF; cdr3_nt: TGTGCCAGCCGGATGAACACTGAAGCTTTCTTT
v_call: TRBV7-2; j_call: TRBJ2-1; clone_size: NA; d_call: TRBD2; cdr3_aa: CASSQRLAANEQFF; cdr3_nt: TGTGCCAGCAGCCAAAGACTAGCAGCGAATGAGCAGTTCTTC
v_call: TRBV5-1; j_call: TRBJ2-5; clone_size: NA; d_call: NA; cdr3_aa: CASSLMETQYF; cdr3_nt: TGCGCCAGCAGCTTGATGGAGACCCAGTACTTC
v_call: TRBV19; j_call: TRBJ1-5; clone_size: NA; d_call: NA; cdr3_aa: CASSDFGQPQHF; cdr3_nt: TGTGCCAGTAGTGATTTTGGACAGCCCCAGCATTTT
v_call: TRBV5-1; j_call: TRBJ1-5; clone_size: NA; d_call: NA; cdr3_aa: CASSPTPGFNQPQHF; cdr3_nt: TGCGCCAGCAGCCCCACCCCGGGATTCAATCAGCCCCAGCATTTT
v_call: TRBV18; j_call: TRBJ2-6; clone_size: NA; d_call: NA; cdr3_aa: CASSDIRQTGANVLTF; cdr3_nt: TGTGCCAGCTCAGACATTCGACAGACTGGGGCCAACGTCCTGACTTTC
v_call: TRBV7-6; j_call: TRBJ1-3; clone_size: NA; d_call: NA; cdr3_aa: CASSLGYRADTIYF; cdr3_nt: TGTGCCAGCAGCTTAGGTTACAGGGCGGACACCATATATTTT
v_call: TRBV6-5; j_call: TRBJ1-4; clone_size: NA; d_call: NA; cdr3_aa: CASSYAEKLFF; cdr3_nt: TGTGCCAGCAGTTACGCTGAAAAACTGTTTTTT
v_call: TRBV7-6; j_call: TRBJ2-1; clone_size: NA; d_call: NA; cdr3_aa: CASSHLNQQGHDEQFF; cdr3_nt: TGTGCCAGCAGCCACCTGAATCAACAGGGCCACGATGAGCAGTTCTTC
v_call: TRBV19; j_call: TRBJ2-3; clone_size: NA; d_call: TRBD2; cdr3_aa: CASSRVFGLAADTQYF; cdr3_nt: TGTGCCAGTAGTAGGGTATTTGGACTAGCGGCGGATACGCAGTATTTT
v_call: TRBV18; j_call: TRBJ1-1; clone_size: NA; d_call: NA; cdr3_aa: CASSRDRNTEAFF; cdr3_nt: TGTGCCAGCTCTCGCGACAGGAACACTGAAGCTTTCTTT
v_call: TRBV5-1; j_call: TRBJ1-4; clone_size: NA; d_call: NA; cdr3_aa: CASSLELPNEKLFF; cdr3_nt: TGCGCCAGCAGCTTGGAATTACCTAATGAAAAACTGTTTTTT
v_call: TRBV28; j_call: TRBJ2-3; clone_size: NA; d_call: NA; cdr3_aa: CASSLGGGTFGSSTDTQYF; cdr3_nt: TGTGCCAGCAGTTTAGGTGGAGGGACCTTTGGGAGCAGCACAGATACGCAGTATTTT
v_call: TRBV5-4; j_call: TRBJ2-3; clone_size: NA; d_call: TRBD1; cdr3_aa: CASSDRGRSTDTQYF; cdr3_nt: TGTGCCAGCAGCGACAGGGGGAGAAGCACAGATACGCAGTATTTT
v_call: TRBV6-1; j_call: TRBJ1-1; clone_size: NA; d_call: NA; cdr3_aa: CASSARTEAFF; cdr3_nt: TGTGCCAGCAGCGCCAGGACTGAAGCTTTCTTT
v_call: TRBV5-1; j_call: TRBJ2-7; clone_size: NA; d_call: NA; cdr3_aa: CASSLVGDYEQYF; cdr3_nt: TGCGCCAGCAGCTTGGTGGGGGACTACGAGCAGTACTTC
v_call: TRBV10-3; j_call: TRBJ1-1; clone_size: NA; d_call: NA; cdr3_aa: CATSSAGSETQNTEAFF; cdr3_nt: TGTGCCACCAGTAGTGCTGGGTCTGAGACTCAGAACACTGAAGCTTTCTTT
v_call: TRBV7-3; j_call: TRBJ2-7; clone_size: NA; d_call: TRBD1; cdr3_aa: CASSPLGDRVGEQYF; cdr3_nt: TGTGCCAGCAGCCCCCTGGGGGACAGGGTAGGCGAGCAGTACTTC
v_call: TRBV7-2; j_call: TRBJ2-7; clone_size: NA; d_call: NA; cdr3_aa: CASSLARGGEQYF; cdr3_nt: TGTGCCAGCAGCTTAGCTCGTGGGGGCGAGCAGTACTTC
v_call: TRBV5-1; j_call: TRBJ1-1; clone_size: NA; d_call: NA; cdr3_aa: CASSFEVNTEAFF; cdr3_nt: TGCGCCAGCAGCTTCGAGGTCAACACTGAAGCTTTCTTT
v_call: TRBV7-6; j_call: TRBJ1-6; clone_size: NA; d_call: NA; cdr3_aa: CASSSTTGSSYNSPLHF; cdr3_nt: TGTGCCAGCAGCTCCACGACAGGAAGCTCCTATAATTCACCCCTCCACTTT
v_call: TRBV4-1; j_call: TRBJ2-3; clone_size: few; d_call: NA; cdr3_aa: CASSQVGTPGHPDTQYF; cdr3_nt: TGCGCCAGCAGCCAAGTGGGTACGCCTGGTCACCCAGATACGCAGTATTTT
v_call: TRBV6-5; j_call: TRBJ1-1; clone_size: NA; d_call: TRBD1; cdr3_aa: CASSFHPGQGKIEAFF; cdr3_nt: TGTGCCAGCAGTTTCCACCCGGGACAGGGGAAGATTGAAGCTTTCTTT
v_call: TRBV19; j_call: TRBJ2-1; clone_size: once; d_call: TRBD1; cdr3_aa: CASSARDRVWHEQFF; cdr3_nt: TGTGCCAGTAGTGCCCGGGACAGGGTTTGGCATGAGCAGTTCTTC
v_call: TRBV7-2; j_call: TRBJ1-2; clone_size: NA; d_call: NA; cdr3_aa: CASSLSTGWSTF; cdr3_nt: TGTGCCAGCAGCCTATCGACAGGCTGGTCGACGTTC
v_call: TRBV4-1; j_call: TRBJ1-3; clone_size: few; d_call: NA; cdr3_aa: CASSPSNRYSGNTIYF; cdr3_nt: TGCGCCAGCAGCCCCTCAAACCGGTACTCTGGAAACACCATATATTTT
v_call: TRBV5-1; j_call: TRBJ2-1; clone_size: NA; d_call: NA; cdr3_aa: CASSSQARVIVYNEQFF; cdr3_nt: TGCGCCAGCAGCTCGCAGGCGAGGGTTATTGTCTACAATGAGCAGTTCTTC